This entry features one T cell receptor (beta chain) sequence. The sample originates from a study of glioma-infiltrating T cells after dendritic cell vaccination. Input was approximately 1.8 ug genomic DNA, or all available if less. Assay used: immunoSEQ multiplex PCR; TCRdb lists only in-frame clones, some missing. This table has under 40,000 clones, roughly nine tenths appearing once. The V gene end was trimmed by 8 bases and the J gene end by 3 bases; junction bases not matched to a gene: 6. Germline V gene lookup returns CDR1 MNHNS and CDR2 SASEGT. The CDR3 runs 14 residues. V usage is TRBV6-1 and J usage is TRBJ2-5; TRBD1 aligns across 10 bases. Source: blood, taken before dendritic cell vaccination. The receptor comes from a human donor with glioblastoma. DNA for the CDR3: TGTGCCAGCCACAAGGACAGGGGGAAAGAGACCCAGTACTTC. Its translation: CASHKDRGKETQYF.